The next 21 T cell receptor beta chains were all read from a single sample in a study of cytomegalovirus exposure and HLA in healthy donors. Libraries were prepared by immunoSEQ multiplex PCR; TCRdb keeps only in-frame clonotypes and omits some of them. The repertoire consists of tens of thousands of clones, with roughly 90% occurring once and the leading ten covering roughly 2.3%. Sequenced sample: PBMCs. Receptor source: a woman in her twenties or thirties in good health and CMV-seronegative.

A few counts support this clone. CDR3: CASSENEGAGYTF. CDR3 sequence (DNA): TGTGCCAGCAGTGAAAATGAGGGGGCCGGCTACACCTTC. This chain connects TRBV6-1 to TRBJ1-2; 7 nucleotides agree with TRBD1. Germline CDR1 reads MNHNS; CDR2 reads SASEGT. There are 13 residues in the CDR3. Germline trimming cut 2 bases from V and 8 bases from J; bases unmatched to any gene: 5.

The CDR3 nucleotides read TGTGCCAGCAGCCCGATGGGTCGGGAGCGTTCAAACGAGCAGTACTTC. Translating it yields CASSPMGRERSNEQYF. The rearrangement joins TRBV7-2 to TRBJ2-7; weak D call: TRBD2 (6 bases). The CDR3 is 16 amino acids. Trimming took 5 bases from V and 5 from J, leaving 22 bases between them. CDR1 is SGHTA and CDR2 is FQGNSA in the germline V gene.

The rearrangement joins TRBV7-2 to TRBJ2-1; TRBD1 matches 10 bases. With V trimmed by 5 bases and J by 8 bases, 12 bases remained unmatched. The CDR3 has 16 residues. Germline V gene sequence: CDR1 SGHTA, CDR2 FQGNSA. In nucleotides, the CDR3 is TGTGCCAGCAGCCATACAGACGGGACAGGGGTTCATGAGCAGTTCTTC. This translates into CASSHTDGTGVHEQFF.

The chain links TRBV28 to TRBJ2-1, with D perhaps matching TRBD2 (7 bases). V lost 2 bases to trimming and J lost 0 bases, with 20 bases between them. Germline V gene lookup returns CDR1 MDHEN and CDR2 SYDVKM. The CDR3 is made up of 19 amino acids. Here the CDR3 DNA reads TGTGCCAGCAGTTTAGTCCTCGGGGGGAGGGGGAGCTCCTACAATGAGCAGTTCTTC. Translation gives CASSLVLGGRGSSYNEQFF.

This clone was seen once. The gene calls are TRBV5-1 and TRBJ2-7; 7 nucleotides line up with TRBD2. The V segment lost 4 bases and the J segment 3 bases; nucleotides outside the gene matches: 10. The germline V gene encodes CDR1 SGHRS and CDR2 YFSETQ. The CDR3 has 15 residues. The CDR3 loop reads CASSLLGTTNYEQYF. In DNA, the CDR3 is TGCGCCAGCAGCCTGCTGGGGACTACTAACTACGAGCAGTACTTC.

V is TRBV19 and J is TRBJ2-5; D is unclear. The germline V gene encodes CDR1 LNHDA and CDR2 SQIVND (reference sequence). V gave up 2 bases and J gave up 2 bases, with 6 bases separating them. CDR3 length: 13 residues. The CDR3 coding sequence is TGTGCCAGTAGTATATCACAGCAAGAGACCCAGTACTTC. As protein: CASSISQQETQYF.

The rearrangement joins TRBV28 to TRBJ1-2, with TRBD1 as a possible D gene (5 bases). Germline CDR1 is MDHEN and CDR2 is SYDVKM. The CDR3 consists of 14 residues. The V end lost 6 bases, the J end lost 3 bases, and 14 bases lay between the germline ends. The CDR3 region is CASSPLGQDYGYTF. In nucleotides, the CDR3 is TGTGCCAGCAGCCCGCTAGGACAAGACTATGGCTACACCTTC.

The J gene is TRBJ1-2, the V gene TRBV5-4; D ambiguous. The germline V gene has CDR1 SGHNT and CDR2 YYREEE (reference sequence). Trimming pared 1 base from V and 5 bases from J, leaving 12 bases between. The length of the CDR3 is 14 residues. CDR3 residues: CASSLPRQVYGYTF. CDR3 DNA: TGTGCCAGCAGCTTGCCGCGCCAGGTTTATGGCTACACCTTC.

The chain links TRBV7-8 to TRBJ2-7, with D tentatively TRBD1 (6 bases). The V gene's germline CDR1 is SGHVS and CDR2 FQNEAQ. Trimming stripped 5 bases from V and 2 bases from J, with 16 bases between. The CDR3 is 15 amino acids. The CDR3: CASSLTDRLTYEQYF. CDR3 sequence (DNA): TGTGCCAGCAGCCTAACCGACAGGCTCACCTACGAGCAGTACTTC.

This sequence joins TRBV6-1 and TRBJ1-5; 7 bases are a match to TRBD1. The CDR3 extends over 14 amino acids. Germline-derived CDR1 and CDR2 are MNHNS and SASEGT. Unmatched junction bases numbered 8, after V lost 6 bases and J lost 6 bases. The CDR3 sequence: CASRDRALGQPQHF. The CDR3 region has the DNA TGTGCCAGCAGAGACAGGGCCCTCGGTCAGCCCCAGCATTTT.

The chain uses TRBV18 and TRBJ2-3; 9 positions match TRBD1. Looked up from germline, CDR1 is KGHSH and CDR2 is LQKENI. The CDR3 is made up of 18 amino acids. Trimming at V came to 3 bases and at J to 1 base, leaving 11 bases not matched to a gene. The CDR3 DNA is TGTGCCAGCTCACCCCGGACAGGGGCCCTACTCGGCACAGATACGCAGTATTTT. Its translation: CASSPRTGALLGTDTQYF.

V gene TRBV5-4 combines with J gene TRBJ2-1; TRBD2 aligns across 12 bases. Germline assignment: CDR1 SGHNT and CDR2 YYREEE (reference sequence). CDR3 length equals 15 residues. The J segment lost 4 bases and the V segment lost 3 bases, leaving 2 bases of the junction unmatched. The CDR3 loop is CASSWTSGVYNEQFF. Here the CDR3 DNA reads TGTGCCAGCAGCTGGACTAGCGGGGTTTACAATGAGCAGTTCTTC.

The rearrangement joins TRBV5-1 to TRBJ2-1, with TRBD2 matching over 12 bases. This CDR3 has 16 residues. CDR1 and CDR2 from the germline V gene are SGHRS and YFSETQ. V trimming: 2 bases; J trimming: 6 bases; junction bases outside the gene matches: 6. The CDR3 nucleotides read TGCGCCAGCAGCTTTGACGGACTAGCGGGATTCAATGAGCAGTTCTTC. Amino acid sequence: CASSFDGLAGFNEQFF. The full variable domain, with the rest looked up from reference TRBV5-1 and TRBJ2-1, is KAGVTQTPRYLIKTRGQQVTLSCSPISGHRSVSWYQQTPGQGLQFLFEYFSETQRNKGNFPGRFSGRQFSNSRSEMNVSTLELGDSALYLCASSFDGLAGFNEQFFGPGTRLTVL.

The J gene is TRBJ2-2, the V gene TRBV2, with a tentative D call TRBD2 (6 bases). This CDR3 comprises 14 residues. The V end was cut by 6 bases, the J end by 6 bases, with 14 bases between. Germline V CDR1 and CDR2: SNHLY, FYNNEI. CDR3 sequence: CASRWTTLSGELFF. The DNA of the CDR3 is TGTGCCAGCAGATGGACTACCCTCTCCGGGGAGCTGTTTTTT.

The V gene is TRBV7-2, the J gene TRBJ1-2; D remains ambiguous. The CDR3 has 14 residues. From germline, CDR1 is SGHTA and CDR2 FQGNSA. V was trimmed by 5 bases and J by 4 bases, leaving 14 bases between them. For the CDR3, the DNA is TGTGCCAGCAGCCCGTCTCGGGTAGCCTATGGCTACACCTTC. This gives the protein CASSPSRVAYGYTF.

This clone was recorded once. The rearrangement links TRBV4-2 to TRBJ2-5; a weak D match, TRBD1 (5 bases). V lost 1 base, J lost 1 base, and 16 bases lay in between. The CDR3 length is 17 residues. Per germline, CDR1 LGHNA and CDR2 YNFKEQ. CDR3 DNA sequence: TGTGCCAGCAGCCAAGGCCGGTCGTCAGGGCTCCAAGAGACCCAGTACTTC. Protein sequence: CASSQGRSSGLQETQYF.

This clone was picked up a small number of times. DNA of the CDR3: TGTGCCAGCAGTTTCCTGCCGGCAGGGCAAGGAGATACGCAGTATTTT. Protein: CASSFLPAGQGDTQYF. The V gene is TRBV27, the J gene TRBJ2-3; a possible D gene is TRBD1 (5 bases). CDR1 MNHEY and CDR2 SMNVEV come from the germline V gene (reference sequence). The V gene lost 3 bases and the J gene lost 5 bases, with 18 bases spanning the gap. The CDR3 has 16 amino acids.

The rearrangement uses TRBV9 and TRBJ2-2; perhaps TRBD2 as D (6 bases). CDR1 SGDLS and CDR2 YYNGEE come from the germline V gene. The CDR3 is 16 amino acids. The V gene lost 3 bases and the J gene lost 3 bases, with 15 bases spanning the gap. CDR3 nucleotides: TGTGCCAGCAGCGGGGGGGACGGCTGGGACACCGGGGAGCTGTTTTTT. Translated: CASSGGDGWDTGELFF.

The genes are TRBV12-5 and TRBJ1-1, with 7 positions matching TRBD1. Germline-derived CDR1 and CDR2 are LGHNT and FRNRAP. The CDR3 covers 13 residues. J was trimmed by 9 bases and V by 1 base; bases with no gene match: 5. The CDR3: CASGLDRGGKAFF. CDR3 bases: TGTGCTAGTGGTTTGGACAGGGGAGGCAAAGCTTTCTTT.

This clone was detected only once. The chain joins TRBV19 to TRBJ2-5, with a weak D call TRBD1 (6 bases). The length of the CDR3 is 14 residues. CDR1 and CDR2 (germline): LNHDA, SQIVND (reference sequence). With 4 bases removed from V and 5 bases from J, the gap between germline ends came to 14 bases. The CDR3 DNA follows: TGTGCCAGTAGTACCCTAGACAGGTGGGAGACCCAGTACTTC. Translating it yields CASSTLDRWETQYF.

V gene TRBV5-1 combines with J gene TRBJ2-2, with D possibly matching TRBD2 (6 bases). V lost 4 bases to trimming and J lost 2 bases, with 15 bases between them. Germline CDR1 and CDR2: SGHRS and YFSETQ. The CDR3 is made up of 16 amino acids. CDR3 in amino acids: CASSGTVRENTGELFF. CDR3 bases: TGCGCCAGCAGCGGGACGGTGCGGGAAAACACCGGGGAGCTGTTTTTT.